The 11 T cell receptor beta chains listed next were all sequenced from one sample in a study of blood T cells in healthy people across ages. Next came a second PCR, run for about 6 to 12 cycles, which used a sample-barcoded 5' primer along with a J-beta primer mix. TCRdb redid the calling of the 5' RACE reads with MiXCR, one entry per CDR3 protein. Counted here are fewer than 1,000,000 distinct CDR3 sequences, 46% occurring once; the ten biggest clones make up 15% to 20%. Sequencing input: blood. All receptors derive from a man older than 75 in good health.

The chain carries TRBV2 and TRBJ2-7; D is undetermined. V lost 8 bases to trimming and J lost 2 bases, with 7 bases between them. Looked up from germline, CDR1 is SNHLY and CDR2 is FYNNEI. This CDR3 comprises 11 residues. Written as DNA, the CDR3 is TGTGCCAGCGGGTTGACCTACGAGCAGTACTTC. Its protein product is CASGLTYEQYF.

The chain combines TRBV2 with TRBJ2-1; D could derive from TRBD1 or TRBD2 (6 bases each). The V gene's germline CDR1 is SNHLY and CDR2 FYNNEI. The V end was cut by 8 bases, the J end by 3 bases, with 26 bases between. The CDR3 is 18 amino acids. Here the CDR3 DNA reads TGTGCCAGCCACCGGGACTCCTACTCAGGGGCCCTCTACAATGAGCAGTTCTTC. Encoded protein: CASHRDSYSGALYNEQFF.

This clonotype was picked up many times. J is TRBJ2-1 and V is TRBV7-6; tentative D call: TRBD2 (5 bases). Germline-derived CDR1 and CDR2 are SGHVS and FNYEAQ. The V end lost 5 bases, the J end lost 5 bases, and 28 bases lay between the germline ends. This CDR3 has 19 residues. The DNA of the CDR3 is TGTGCCAGCAGCCCGGACCGAAACTCCCGACGGAGCGGCAACAATGAGCAGTTCTTC. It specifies CASSPDRNSRRSGNNEQFF.

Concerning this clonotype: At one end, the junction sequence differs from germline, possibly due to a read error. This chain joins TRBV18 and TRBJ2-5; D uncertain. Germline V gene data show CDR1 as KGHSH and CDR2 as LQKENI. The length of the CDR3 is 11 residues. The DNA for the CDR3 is TGTGCCAACTCATCGCAAGAGACCCAGTACTTC. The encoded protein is CANSSQETQYF.

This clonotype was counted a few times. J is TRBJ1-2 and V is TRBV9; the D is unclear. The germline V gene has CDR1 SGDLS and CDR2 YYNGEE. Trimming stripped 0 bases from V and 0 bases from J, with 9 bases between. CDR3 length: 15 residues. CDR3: CASSVEGWSNYGYTF. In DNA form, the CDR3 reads TGTGCCAGCAGCGTAGAAGGGTGGTCTAACTATGGCTACACCTTC.

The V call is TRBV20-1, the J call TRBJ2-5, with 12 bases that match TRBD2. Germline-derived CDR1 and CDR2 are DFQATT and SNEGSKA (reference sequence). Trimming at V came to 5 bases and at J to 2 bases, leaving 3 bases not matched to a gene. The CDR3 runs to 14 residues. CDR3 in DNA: TGCAGTGCTGAGACTAGCGGGAGACAAGAGACCCAGTACTTC. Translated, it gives CSAETSGRQETQYF.

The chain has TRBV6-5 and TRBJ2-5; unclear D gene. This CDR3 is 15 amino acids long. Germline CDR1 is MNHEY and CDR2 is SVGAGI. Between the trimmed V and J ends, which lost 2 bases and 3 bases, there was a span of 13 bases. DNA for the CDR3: TGTGCCAGCAGTTACCTCCAACTGGGAAAAGAGACCCAGTACTTC. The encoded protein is CASSYLQLGKETQYF.

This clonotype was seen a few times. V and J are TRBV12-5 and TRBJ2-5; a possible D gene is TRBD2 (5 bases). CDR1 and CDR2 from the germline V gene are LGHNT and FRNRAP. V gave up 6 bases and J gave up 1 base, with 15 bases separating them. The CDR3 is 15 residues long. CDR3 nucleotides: TGTGCTAGTGGGATGGAGAGCGGATTCCAAGAGACCCAGTACTTC. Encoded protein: CASGMESGFQETQYF.

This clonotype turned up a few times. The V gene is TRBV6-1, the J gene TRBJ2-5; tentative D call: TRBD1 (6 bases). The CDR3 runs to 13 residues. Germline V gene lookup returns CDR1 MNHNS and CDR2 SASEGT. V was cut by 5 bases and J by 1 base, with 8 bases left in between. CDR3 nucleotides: TGTGCCAGCAGTTGGACAGCCCAAGAGACCCAGTACTTC. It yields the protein CASSWTAQETQYF.

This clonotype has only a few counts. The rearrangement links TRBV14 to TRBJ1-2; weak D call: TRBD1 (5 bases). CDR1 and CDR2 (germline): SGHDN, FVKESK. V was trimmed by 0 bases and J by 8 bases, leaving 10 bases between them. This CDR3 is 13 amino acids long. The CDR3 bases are TGTGCCAGCAGCCAAGATCTAGGGGTCGGCTACACCTTC. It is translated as CASSQDLGVGYTF.

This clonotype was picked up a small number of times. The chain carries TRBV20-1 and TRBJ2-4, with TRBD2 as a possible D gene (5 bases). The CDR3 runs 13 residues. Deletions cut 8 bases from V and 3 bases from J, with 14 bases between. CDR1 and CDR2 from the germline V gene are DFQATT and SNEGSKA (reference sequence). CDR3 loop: CSPLRELKNIQYF. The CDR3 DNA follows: TGCAGTCCCTTGAGGGAGCTCAAAAACATTCAGTACTTC.